These T cell receptor beta chains were read from a single sample in a study of T cells in Graves' hyperthyroidism and ophthalmopathy. Each CDR3 protein gets one entry after TCRdb re-called the multiplex PCR reads with MiXCR. Of about 300,000 distinct CDR3 sequences in the sample, around a quarter are singletons; the top ten hold about 30%. The sequenced material came from blood. The origin of the receptors is a man between 40 and 49 years old with Graves' hyperthyroidism that later progressed to Graves' ophthalmopathy. Both conserved end residues are part of each CDR3. A D gene is named only where the DNA matches it firmly. Clone size is not always given. Where it is, it says once, few, many or a class for expanded clones.

clone_size: many; d_call: TRBD1; j_call: TRBJ1-2; cdr3_length: 14; v_call: TRBV2; cdr3_aa: CASSRQGANYGYTF; cdr3_nt: TGTGCCAGCAGCCGACAGGGAGCTAACTATGGCTACACCTTC
clone_size: many; d_call: NA; j_call: TRBJ1-1; cdr3_length: 12; v_call: TRBV6-5; cdr3_aa: CASSYRESEAFF; cdr3_nt: TGTGCCAGCAGTTACAGGGAGTCGGAAGCTTTCTTT
clone_size: many; d_call: TRBD2; j_call: TRBJ2-7; cdr3_length: 16; v_call: TRBV2; cdr3_aa: CASSWTGTSGTYEQYF; cdr3_nt: TGTGCCAGCAGTTGGACCGGGACTAGCGGAACCTACGAGCAGTACTTC
clone_size: NA; d_call: NA; j_call: TRBJ1-5; cdr3_length: 15; v_call: TRBV28; cdr3_aa: CASSPPPGVNQPQHF; cdr3_nt: TGTGCCAGCAGTCCTCCCCCAGGGGTCAATCAGCCCCAGCATTTT
clone_size: many; d_call: TRBD1; j_call: TRBJ2-2; cdr3_length: 15; v_call: TRBV12-3/TRBV12-4; cdr3_aa: CASNPTGTEHGELFF; cdr3_nt: TGTGCCAGCAATCCAACCGGGACAGAGCACGGGGAGCTGTTTTTT
clone_size: NA; d_call: NA; j_call: TRBJ1-2; cdr3_length: 14; v_call: TRBV12-3/TRBV12-4; cdr3_aa: CASKPQQGDYGYTF; cdr3_nt: TGTGCCAGCAAGCCCCAACAGGGAGACTATGGCTACACCTTC
clone_size: many; d_call: NA; j_call: TRBJ2-7; cdr3_length: 14; v_call: TRBV19; cdr3_aa: CVSSIDGQTYEQYF; cdr3_nt: TGTGTCAGTAGTATAGACGGACAGACCTACGAGCAGTACTTC
clone_size: many; d_call: NA; j_call: TRBJ2-2; cdr3_length: 16; v_call: TRBV12-3/TRBV12-4; cdr3_aa: CASSRSTYRVTGELFF; cdr3_nt: TGTGCCAGCAGCAGATCAACATACAGGGTTACCGGGGAGCTGTTTTTT
clone_size: NA; d_call: NA; j_call: TRBJ2-5; cdr3_length: 16; v_call: TRBV6-5; cdr3_aa: CASSLGPGGLVETQYF; cdr3_nt: TGTGCCAGCAGCTTAGGGCCAGGGGGGCTTGTGGAGACCCAGTACTTC
clone_size: many; d_call: NA; j_call: TRBJ2-7; cdr3_length: 13; v_call: TRBV10-3; cdr3_aa: CAINDLLNNEQYF; cdr3_nt: TGTGCCATCAACGACCTACTAAACAACGAGCAGTACTTC
clone_size: once; d_call: NA; j_call: TRBJ1-5; cdr3_length: 12; v_call: TRBV20-1; cdr3_aa: CSASQGLQPQHF; cdr3_nt: TGCAGTGCTAGTCAGGGTTTACAGCCCCAGCATTTT
clone_size: few; d_call: TRBD1; j_call: TRBJ1-2; cdr3_length: 14; v_call: TRBV28; cdr3_aa: CASLSSGTGIGYTF; cdr3_nt: TGTGCCAGCCTTAGTTCCGGGACAGGGATCGGCTACACCTTC
clone_size: many; d_call: NA; j_call: TRBJ1-5; cdr3_length: 13; v_call: TRBV6-1; cdr3_aa: CASSEGRSVPQHF; cdr3_nt: TGTGCCAGCAGTGAAGGTCGTTCCGTGCCCCAGCATTTT
clone_size: many; d_call: TRBD1; j_call: TRBJ1-2; cdr3_length: 13; v_call: TRBV18; cdr3_aa: CASVLTGDNGYTF; cdr3_nt: TGTGCCAGCGTCTTGACAGGGGATAACGGCTACACCTTC
clone_size: few; d_call: TRBD1; j_call: TRBJ2-5; cdr3_length: 14; v_call: TRBV6-5; cdr3_aa: CASSYSTGRETQYF; cdr3_nt: TGTGCCAGCAGTTACTCGACAGGGCGAGAGACCCAGTACTTC
clone_size: NA; d_call: TRBD1; j_call: TRBJ1-2; cdr3_length: 14; v_call: TRBV27; cdr3_aa: CASSSTGGLSGYTF; cdr3_nt: TGTGCCAGCAGCTCGACAGGGGGCCTATCTGGCTACACCTTC
clone_size: many; d_call: NA; j_call: TRBJ1-1; cdr3_length: 13; v_call: TRBV30; cdr3_aa: CAWSDTLNTEAFF; cdr3_nt: TGTGCCTGGAGCGACACATTGAACACTGAAGCTTTCTTT
clone_size: many; d_call: TRBD2; j_call: TRBJ2-7; cdr3_length: 17; v_call: TRBV11-1; cdr3_aa: CASSPGLAGLFSYEQYF; cdr3_nt: TGTGCCAGCAGCCCAGGACTAGCGGGACTATTTTCCTACGAGCAGTACTTC
clone_size: many; d_call: TRBD1; j_call: TRBJ1-5; cdr3_length: 16; v_call: TRBV12-5; cdr3_aa: CASGSRRTGGSQPQHF; cdr3_nt: TGTGCTAGTGGCTCCCGTAGGACAGGGGGCTCCCAGCCCCAGCATTTT
clone_size: many; d_call: NA; j_call: TRBJ2-2; cdr3_length: 14; v_call: TRBV24-1; cdr3_aa: CATSDFTGTGELFF; cdr3_nt: TGTGCCACCAGTGATTTTACGGGGACCGGGGAGCTGTTTTTT
clone_size: NA; d_call: NA; j_call: TRBJ1-5; cdr3_length: 13; v_call: TRBV5-1; cdr3_aa: CASSLSPQGPQHF; cdr3_nt: TGCGCCAGCAGCTTATCGCCTCAGGGGCCCCAGCATTTT
clone_size: many; d_call: TRBD2; j_call: TRBJ2-5; cdr3_length: 15; v_call: TRBV28; cdr3_aa: CASSSHGRMGETQYF; cdr3_nt: TGTGCCAGCAGTTCTCACGGGAGGATGGGGGAGACCCAGTACTTC
clone_size: many; d_call: NA; j_call: TRBJ1-1; cdr3_length: 12; v_call: TRBV10-3; cdr3_aa: CATRSRNTEAFF; cdr3_nt: TGTGCCACAAGATCTCGTAACACTGAAGCTTTCTTT
clone_size: once; d_call: TRBD1; j_call: TRBJ1-2; cdr3_length: 14; v_call: TRBV27; cdr3_aa: CASRTRQGIYGYTF; cdr3_nt: TGTGCCAGCAGAACCCGACAGGGAATCTATGGCTACACCTTC
clone_size: many; d_call: NA; j_call: TRBJ2-2; cdr3_length: 15; v_call: TRBV6-1; cdr3_aa: CASRTPGGSVGELFF; cdr3_nt: TGTGCCAGCAGGACCCCCGGGGGCTCCGTCGGGGAGCTGTTTTTT
clone_size: many; d_call: NA; j_call: TRBJ2-5; cdr3_length: 13; v_call: TRBV12-3/TRBV12-4; cdr3_aa: CASSFWGEETQYF; cdr3_nt: TGTGCCAGCAGTTTTTGGGGTGAGGAGACCCAGTACTTC
clone_size: many; d_call: NA; j_call: TRBJ2-7; cdr3_length: 15; v_call: TRBV7-2; cdr3_aa: CASSSAERAFYEQYF; cdr3_nt: TGTGCCAGCAGCTCGGCGGAGAGGGCCTTTTACGAGCAGTACTTC
clone_size: NA; d_call: NA; j_call: TRBJ1-2; cdr3_length: 15; v_call: TRBV6-1; cdr3_aa: CASSVDSAGGYGYTF; cdr3_nt: TGTGCCAGCAGTGTAGACAGCGCTGGGGGCTATGGCTACACCTTC
clone_size: NA; d_call: TRBD1; j_call: TRBJ2-7; cdr3_length: 14; v_call: TRBV28; cdr3_aa: CASSRDSDSYEQYF; cdr3_nt: TGTGCCAGCAGTCGGGACAGTGACTCCTACGAGCAGTACTTC
clone_size: many; d_call: NA; j_call: TRBJ2-4; cdr3_length: 16; v_call: TRBV12-3/TRBV12-4; cdr3_aa: CASSLGTGSTKNIQYF; cdr3_nt: TGTGCCAGCAGTTTAGGGACCGGGTCCACCAAAAACATTCAGTACTTC
clone_size: NA; d_call: NA; j_call: TRBJ1-1; cdr3_length: 16; v_call: TRBV15; cdr3_aa: CATSRAAGWVSTEAFF; cdr3_nt: TGTGCCACCAGCAGAGCGGCAGGGTGGGTTAGCACTGAAGCTTTCTTT
clone_size: few; d_call: NA; j_call: TRBJ2-5; cdr3_length: 16; v_call: TRBV5-1; cdr3_aa: CASSYNPPTGAEPKYF; cdr3_nt: TGCGCCAGCAGCTATAACCCTCCTACGGGGGCCGAACCGAAGTACTTC
clone_size: many; d_call: TRBD2; j_call: TRBJ2-2; cdr3_length: 17; v_call: TRBV7-2; cdr3_aa: CASSLPYSGRVTGELFF; cdr3_nt: TGTGCCAGCAGCCTCCCCTACAGCGGGAGGGTCACCGGGGAGCTGTTTTTT
clone_size: NA; d_call: TRBD1; j_call: TRBJ2-7; cdr3_length: 15; v_call: TRBV6-2/TRBV6-3; cdr3_aa: CASRLDRGDSYEQYF; cdr3_nt: TGTGCCAGCAGGCTCGACAGGGGGGATTCCTACGAGCAGTACTTC
clone_size: many; d_call: TRBD2; j_call: TRBJ2-2; cdr3_length: 19; v_call: TRBV4-1; cdr3_aa: CASSYAGTSGRANTGELFF; cdr3_nt: TGCGCCAGCAGCTACGCCGGGACTAGCGGGAGGGCAAACACCGGGGAGCTGTTTTTT
clone_size: NA; d_call: NA; j_call: TRBJ1-2; cdr3_length: 14; v_call: TRBV25-1; cdr3_aa: CASSEPGGVYGYTF; cdr3_nt: TGTGCCAGCAGTGAACCCGGGGGGGTCTATGGCTACACCTTC
clone_size: many; d_call: TRBD1; j_call: TRBJ1-1; cdr3_length: 14; v_call: TRBV10-3; cdr3_aa: CAISGGDRVTEAFF; cdr3_nt: TGTGCCATCAGTGGGGGGGACAGGGTCACTGAAGCTTTCTTT
clone_size: many; d_call: NA; j_call: TRBJ1-1; cdr3_length: 14; v_call: TRBV10-3; cdr3_aa: CAISESLGGTEAFF; cdr3_nt: TGTGCCATCAGTGAGTCCTTGGGAGGCACTGAAGCTTTCTTT
clone_size: NA; d_call: NA; j_call: TRBJ2-5; cdr3_length: 15; v_call: TRBV7-2; cdr3_aa: CASSLERTKVETQYF; cdr3_nt: TGTGCCAGCAGCTTAGAGAGGACTAAGGTAGAGACCCAGTACTTC
clone_size: many; d_call: NA; j_call: TRBJ2-3; cdr3_length: 11; v_call: TRBV19; cdr3_aa: CASTESDTQYF; cdr3_nt: TGTGCCAGCACTGAGAGTGATACGCAGTATTTT
clone_size: NA; d_call: NA; j_call: TRBJ1-2; cdr3_length: 15; v_call: TRBV24-1; cdr3_aa: CATSDHQGGRRGYTF; cdr3_nt: TGTGCCACCAGTGATCATCAAGGGGGGCGTCGGGGCTACACCTTC
clone_size: many; d_call: NA; j_call: TRBJ2-7; cdr3_length: 13; v_call: TRBV12-3/TRBV12-4; cdr3_aa: CASSPGQNYEQYF; cdr3_nt: TGTGCCAGCAGTCCCGGACAGAACTACGAGCAGTACTTC
clone_size: many; d_call: NA; j_call: TRBJ1-1; cdr3_length: 13; v_call: TRBV19; cdr3_aa: CASGKTGNTEAFF; cdr3_nt: TGTGCCAGTGGGAAGACAGGGAACACTGAAGCTTTCTTT
clone_size: few; d_call: TRBD1; j_call: TRBJ2-4; cdr3_length: 14; v_call: TRBV30; cdr3_aa: CAWSGGPQTGDLYF; cdr3_nt: TGTGCCTGGAGTGGGGGACCCCAAACAGGGGATCTCTACTTC
clone_size: many; d_call: TRBD2; j_call: TRBJ2-7; cdr3_length: 16; v_call: TRBV20-1; cdr3_aa: CSARAAGLAMTYEQYF; cdr3_nt: TGCAGTGCTAGAGCCGCCGGACTAGCGATGACCTACGAGCAGTACTTC
clone_size: NA; d_call: TRBD1; j_call: TRBJ1-5; cdr3_length: 14; v_call: TRBV7-9; cdr3_aa: CASSARDSPQPQHF; cdr3_nt: TGTGCCAGCAGCGCTAGGGACAGTCCTCAGCCCCAGCATTTT
clone_size: many; d_call: NA; j_call: TRBJ2-4; cdr3_length: 13; v_call: TRBV12-3/TRBV12-4; cdr3_aa: CASSLGVRDIQYF; cdr3_nt: TGTGCCAGCAGTCTAGGGGTCCGAGACATTCAGTACTTC
clone_size: many; d_call: NA; j_call: TRBJ2-2; cdr3_length: 14; v_call: TRBV12-5; cdr3_aa: CASGREVSTGELFF; cdr3_nt: TGTGCTAGTGGCAGGGAGGTTTCCACCGGGGAGCTGTTTTTT
clone_size: many; d_call: NA; j_call: TRBJ2-2; cdr3_length: 16; v_call: TRBV25-1; cdr3_aa: CASSPTGGTGTGELFF; cdr3_nt: TGTGCCAGCAGCCCCACGGGCGGGACTGGGACCGGGGAGCTGTTTTTT
clone_size: many; d_call: NA; j_call: TRBJ2-5; cdr3_length: 12; v_call: TRBV6-1; cdr3_aa: CASAQGGETQYF; cdr3_nt: TGTGCCAGCGCACAGGGTGGGGAGACCCAGTACTTC
clone_size: few; d_call: NA; j_call: TRBJ2-7; cdr3_length: 14; v_call: TRBV3-1; cdr3_aa: CASSQEGRAYEQYF; cdr3_nt: TGTGCCAGCAGCCAAGAAGGCAGGGCCTACGAGCAGTACTTC
clone_size: many; d_call: NA; j_call: TRBJ2-5; cdr3_length: 14; v_call: TRBV29-1; cdr3_aa: CSVVHPRVGETQYF; cdr3_nt: TGCAGCGTTGTACATCCCCGGGTTGGGGAGACCCAGTACTTC
clone_size: NA; d_call: NA; j_call: TRBJ2-7; cdr3_length: 12; v_call: TRBV11-1; cdr3_aa: CASAESSYEQYF; cdr3_nt: TGTGCCTCGGCGGAAAGCTCCTACGAGCAGTACTTC
clone_size: many; d_call: NA; j_call: TRBJ1-1; cdr3_length: 13; v_call: TRBV6-5; cdr3_aa: CASRSGMNTEAFF; cdr3_nt: TGTGCCAGCAGGTCCGGGATGAACACTGAAGCTTTCTTT
clone_size: NA; d_call: NA; j_call: TRBJ2-7; cdr3_length: 11; v_call: TRBV2; cdr3_aa: CASREEGGEYF; cdr3_nt: TGTGCCAGCAGGGAGGAAGGTGGGGAGTACTTC
clone_size: many; d_call: NA; j_call: TRBJ2-5; cdr3_length: 14; v_call: TRBV5-1; cdr3_aa: CASSQRRSPETQYF; cdr3_nt: TGCGCCAGCAGCCAGCGGCGGTCCCCTGAGACCCAGTACTTC
clone_size: many; d_call: NA; j_call: TRBJ1-5; cdr3_length: 17; v_call: TRBV20-1; cdr3_aa: CSARDLRVSPNNQPQHF; cdr3_nt: TGCAGTGCTAGAGATCTCCGTGTCTCACCTAATAATCAGCCCCAGCATTTT
clone_size: NA; d_call: NA; j_call: TRBJ2-5; cdr3_length: 15; v_call: TRBV12-3/TRBV12-4; cdr3_aa: CASRFSSGGEETQYF; cdr3_nt: TGTGCCAGCAGGTTTAGCTCGGGTGGTGAAGAGACCCAGTACTTC
clone_size: few; d_call: NA; j_call: TRBJ1-2; cdr3_length: 14; v_call: TRBV20-1; cdr3_aa: CSASPEGANYGYTF; cdr3_nt: TGCAGTGCTAGTCCGGAGGGCGCCAACTATGGCTACACCTTC
clone_size: many; d_call: NA; j_call: TRBJ1-3; cdr3_length: 16; v_call: TRBV11-1; cdr3_aa: CASRPQTVLSGNTIYF; cdr3_nt: TGTGCCAGCAGGCCTCAGACAGTTCTCTCTGGAAACACCATATATTTT